Below, 30 T cell receptor beta chains from the same sample are listed, as sequenced in a study of T cell repertoires in cytomegalovirus infection. MiXCR, run by TCRdb on the reads, gives a single entry per CDR3 protein. The sample includes approximately 180,000 distinct CDR3 sequences, 17% of them seen just once. The sample consisted of CD8+ T cells from PBMCs. These receptors were obtained from a human donor in good health (CMV status not recorded). Some clones in this sample may be carry-over from other donors' samples.

The CDR3 reads CASSPPMTGLLYGYTF. The CDR3 coding sequence is TGTGCCAGCAGCCCCCCCATGACAGGCCTCCTCTATGGCTACACCTTC. This sequence joins TRBV7-9 and TRBJ1-2; perhaps TRBD1 as D (6 bases). CDR3 length: 16 amino acids. The ends were cut back, 5 bases at V and 4 bases at J, with 20 bases in the middle. Germline V gene data show CDR1 as SEHNR and CDR2 as FQNEAQ (reference sequence). Full variable domain (outside the CDR3, taken from reference TRBV7-9 and TRBJ1-2): DTGVSQNPRHKITKRGQNVTFRCDPISEHNRLYWYRQTLGQGPEFLTYFQNEAQLEKSRLLSDRFSAERPKGSFSTLEIQRTEQGDSAMYLCASSPPMTGLLYGYTFGSGTRLTVV.

The V gene is TRBV6-2 or TRBV6-3, the J gene TRBJ1-5; TRBD1 might be the D (5 bases). V was shortened by 4 bases and J by 0 bases, with 10 bases between the two germline ends. The CDR3 spans 15 residues. CDR1 is MNHEY and CDR2 is SVGEGT in the germline V gene. The CDR3 protein is CASSLTGTSNQPQHF. In DNA, the CDR3 is TGTGCCAGCAGTTTGACGGGGACTAGCAATCAGCCCCAGCATTTT.

V is TRBV6-1 and J is TRBJ2-5; D possibly matches TRBD1 or TRBD2 (5 bases each). The CDR3 runs 15 residues. The V end was cut by 1 base, the J end by 4 bases, with 13 bases between. Germline values: CDR1 MNHNS, CDR2 SASEGT. The CDR3 DNA is TGTGCCAGCAGTGAAGGCTGGGACGTCGGAGAGACCCAGTACTTC. It yields the protein CASSEGWDVGETQYF.

This clonotype was found a few times. V gene TRBV7-9 combines with J gene TRBJ2-1, with 8 nucleotides matching TRBD2. Germline CDR1 and CDR2: SEHNR and FQNEAQ (reference sequence). The length of the CDR3 is 17 residues. The junction had 10 bases not matched to a gene; V was cut back by 5 bases and J by 1 base. The CDR3 spells CASSGQVAGSSYNEQFF. As DNA, the CDR3 is TGTGCCAGCAGCGGCCAGGTAGCGGGGAGTTCCTACAATGAGCAGTTCTTC. Complete variable domain (other parts from reference TRBV7-9 and TRBJ2-1): DTGVSQNPRHKITKRGQNVTFRCDPISEHNRLYWYRQTLGQGPEFLTYFQNEAQLEKSRLLSDRFSAERPKGSFSTLEIQRTEQGDSAMYLCASSGQVAGSSYNEQFFGPGTRLTVL.

The chain employs TRBV10-3 and TRBJ2-2; 10 bases align to TRBD2. V was clipped by 9 bases and J by 7 bases; unmatched bases: 14. Germline CDR1 and CDR2: ENHRY and SYGVKD. This CDR3 is 16 amino acids long. The CDR3 loop reads CAITPGSGGANGELFF. DNA for the CDR3: TGTGCCATTACTCCCGGCAGCGGGGGGGCGAACGGGGAGCTGTTTTTT.

This clonotype was observed a handful of times. The chain employs TRBV7-2 and TRBJ2-1; a weak D match, TRBD2 (5 bases). Germline CDR1 is SGHTA and CDR2 is FQGNSA. Trimming stripped 6 bases from V and 2 bases from J, with 17 bases between. The CDR3 totals 16 residues. CDR3 nucleotide sequence: TGTGCCAGCAGTTCTAGGAGAGGGTCCCCCTACAATGAGCAGTTCTTC. Translation: CASSSRRGSPYNEQFF.

This clonotype was seen repeatedly, ten times or more. The chain recombines TRBV7-2 with TRBJ2-5; D is unresolved. Trimming removed 0 bases from V and 3 bases from J, with 11 bases in between. The CDR3 loop spans 15 amino acids. Germline V lookup: CDR1 SGHTA, CDR2 FQGNSA. CDR3 residues: CASSLADRSKETQYF. The CDR3 nucleotides are TGTGCCAGCAGCTTAGCGGACCGTAGTAAAGAGACCCAGTACTTC.

The rearrangement uses TRBV6-2 or TRBV6-3 and TRBJ2-7, with a tentative D call TRBD1 (6 bases). This CDR3 has 13 amino acids. Germline V gene data show CDR1 as MNHEY and CDR2 as SVGEGT. V gave up 6 bases and J gave up 12 bases, with 21 bases separating them. Written as DNA, the CDR3 is TGTGCCAGCAGCCAACCCGCAGGGGACGGTCTGTACTTC. Its translation is CASSQPAGDGLYF.

The rearrangement uses TRBV28 and TRBJ2-7, with D perhaps TRBD1 (5 bases). The CDR3 length is 13 residues. The V gene lost 5 bases and the J gene lost 5 bases, with 13 bases spanning the gap. Germline-derived CDR1 and CDR2 are MDHEN and SYDVKM. CDR3 DNA sequence: TGTGCCAGCAGTCATCTTTCAGGGAACGAGCAGTACTTC. Amino acids: CASSHLSGNEQYF.

This clonotype was observed a handful of times. The chain is built from TRBV4-1 and TRBJ2-2, with 10 nucleotides matching TRBD1. V dropped 2 bases and J dropped 6; count of bases not matched to a gene: 6. This CDR3 region has 16 residues. Germline V gives CDR1 MGHRA, CDR2 YSYEKL. The CDR3 sequence: CASSQKGQGKAGELFF. CDR3 sequence (DNA): TGCGCCAGCAGCCAAAAGGGACAGGGGAAAGCCGGGGAGCTGTTTTTT.

This clonotype has more than one count but fewer than ten. The chain links TRBV28 to TRBJ2-4, with a possible D match to TRBD1 (6 bases). With 8 bases removed from V and 6 bases from J, the gap between germline ends came to 20 bases. The CDR3 runs to 15 residues. Germline CDR1 MDHEN, CDR2 SYDVKM. This CDR3 reads CASDKNREVRNIQYF. The CDR3 DNA is TGTGCCAGCGATAAGAACAGGGAAGTAAGAAACATTCAGTACTTC.

This clonotype was counted only a few times. This rearrangement joins TRBV7-6 to TRBJ2-3; 13 nucleotides align to TRBD2. The V segment lost 5 bases and the J segment 4 bases; nucleotides outside the gene matches: 9. Germline-derived CDR1 and CDR2 are SGHVS and FNYEAQ. CDR3 size: 17 residues. The CDR3: CASSHGLAGVPADTQYF. The CDR3, as DNA: TGTGCCAGCAGCCACGGACTAGCGGGGGTTCCGGCAGATACGCAGTATTTT.

The sample holds many counts of this clonotype. The chain recombines TRBV7-8 with TRBJ2-7, with 7 bases matching TRBD2. V trimming: 1 base; J trimming: 2 bases; junction bases outside the gene matches: 2. The CDR3 sequence is 14 residues long. Germline V gene sequence: CDR1 SGHVS, CDR2 FQNEAQ. The CDR3 DNA reads as TGTGCCAGCAGCTTAGGCGCGGGAGCCTACGAGCAGTACTTC. This gives the protein CASSLGAGAYEQYF.

The sample holds a few counts of this clonotype. CDR3 DNA: TGTGCCAGCAGTTACGGGGGGACGATCGGGGATCAGCCCCAGCATTTT. Amino acids: CASSYGGTIGDQPQHF. This chain links TRBV6-6 with TRBJ1-5; D perhaps matches TRBD1 (5 bases). The CDR3 extends over 16 amino acids. V lost 2 bases, J lost 5 bases, and 16 bases lay in between. CDR1 is MNHNY, CDR2 SVGAGI, per germline (reference sequence).

The J gene is TRBJ2-7, the V gene TRBV4-1; D is unclear. V gave up 3 bases and J gave up 2 bases, with 11 bases separating them. The CDR3 is 14 amino acids. Germline-derived CDR1 and CDR2 are MGHRA and YSYEKL. DNA for the CDR3: TGCGCCAGCAGCCAGATTCATGGGCCCTACGAGCAGTACTTC. Its protein product is CASSQIHGPYEQYF.

The J gene is TRBJ2-7, the V gene TRBV6-5; D possibly matches TRBD1 or TRBD2 (5 bases each). The CDR3 is 13 amino acids. The germline V gene has CDR1 MNHEY and CDR2 SVGAGI. Trimming took 0 bases from V and 4 from J, leaving 7 bases between them. The CDR3 DNA is TGTGCCAGCAGTTACTCGGGGGATTACGAGCAGTACTTC. Protein: CASSYSGDYEQYF.

The chain combines TRBV2 with TRBJ2-1; 8 positions match TRBD2. Germline loops: CDR1 SNHLY, CDR2 FYNNEI. This CDR3 has 19 amino acids. The junction had 11 bases not matched to a gene; V was cut back by 0 bases and J by 1 base. The CDR3 DNA is TGTGCCAGCAGTGAAGCGGGAGCGGGGGTTCCACTTTCCTACAATGAGCAGTTCTTC. This codes for CASSEAGAGVPLSYNEQFF.

This sequence joins TRBV20-1 and TRBJ2-7; TRBD1 agrees at 7 bases. With 1 base clipped from V and 5 bases from J, the junction kept 5 bases outside the gene matches. The germline V gene encodes CDR1 DFQATT and CDR2 SNEGSKA (reference sequence). There are 13 residues in the CDR3. The CDR3 spells CSARGQGTHEQYF. In nucleotides, the CDR3 is TGCAGTGCTAGAGGACAGGGTACCCACGAGCAGTACTTC.

This sequence joins TRBV7-2 and TRBJ2-5; 8 bases match TRBD2. This CDR3 is 16 amino acids long. V lost 1 base and J lost 4; bases outside the gene matches: 8. Germline CDR1 SGHTA, CDR2 FQGNSA. CDR3 in amino acids: CASSLGAGGAGETQYF. The CDR3 DNA is TGTGCCAGCAGCTTAGGTGCCGGGGGGGCCGGAGAGACCCAGTACTTC.

The chain uses TRBV4-1 and TRBJ2-5; D is unresolved. Germline CDR1 is MGHRA and CDR2 is YSYEKL. The length of the CDR3 is 13 residues. Trimming removed 4 bases at V and 1 base at J, with 7 bases between. Here the CDR3 reads CASSPWVQETQYF. Written as DNA, the CDR3 is TGCGCCAGCAGCCCCTGGGTCCAAGAGACCCAGTACTTC.

This chain joins TRBV10-2 and TRBJ1-1; D may be TRBD1 (6 bases). V lost 4 bases and J 13 bases, leaving 22 bases between the germline ends. Germline loops: CDR1 WSHSY, CDR2 SAAADI. CDR3 length: 14 amino acids. For the CDR3, the DNA is TGCGCCAGCAGTGGACACCGGGACACCTTGAGGGTTTTCTTT. It encodes CASSGHRDTLRVFF.

This clonotype has a handful of counts. The J gene is TRBJ2-7, the V gene TRBV6-2 or TRBV6-3, with D perhaps matching TRBD2 (6 bases). Trimming removed 5 bases from V and 3 bases from J, with 11 bases in between. The CDR3 totals 13 residues. CDR1 and CDR2 from the germline V gene are MNHEY and SVGEGT. In DNA form, the CDR3 reads TGTGCCAGCAGTGGCGTGGGGGGCTACGAGCAGTACTTC. Translated: CASSGVGGYEQYF.

The rearrangement uses TRBV7-8 and TRBJ2-5, with a tentative D call TRBD1 (6 bases). The CDR3 length is 14 residues. The V gene's germline CDR1 is SGHVS and CDR2 FQNEAQ. Trimming stripped 6 bases from V and 0 bases from J, with 11 bases between. In nucleotides, the CDR3 is TGTGCCAGCAGTGTAGAGGGGGACCAAGAGACCCAGTACTTC. Its translation: CASSVEGDQETQYF.

This clonotype turned up a few times. The chain uses TRBV11-2 and TRBJ2-3; D gene uncertain. V lost 2 bases and J lost 0, with 9 bases in between. Germline CDR1 is SGHAT and CDR2 is FQNNGV. This CDR3 region has 15 residues. For the CDR3, the DNA is TGTGCCAGCAGCTTAAACCCGGGTAGCACAGATACGCAGTATTTT. This codes for CASSLNPGSTDTQYF.

The chain carries TRBV23-1 and TRBJ1-6; D remains unclear. TRBV23-1 is noted as an ORF with a role that remains uncertain. This CDR3 spans 14 amino acids. V shed 7 bases and J shed 8 bases, with 15 bases lying between them. CDR3 coding DNA: TGCGCCAGCAACCCCGGGTCGGGTGATTCACCCCTCCACTTT. Translated, it gives CASNPGSGDSPLHF.

This clonotype was found a few times. The V gene is TRBV28, the J gene TRBJ2-7; no firm D call. The CDR3 runs to 16 residues. Germline V gene lookup returns CDR1 MDHEN and CDR2 SYDVKM. Trimming removed 5 bases at V and 0 bases at J, with 17 bases between. The CDR3 loop reads CASSPPLSRVSYEQYF. In DNA form, the CDR3 reads TGTGCCAGCAGTCCACCTTTATCACGGGTCTCCTACGAGCAGTACTTC.

This clonotype appeared a few times. The J gene is TRBJ2-3, the V gene TRBV12-3 or TRBV12-4, with a tentative D call TRBD1 (5 bases). The CDR3 consists of 13 residues. V was clipped by 7 bases and J by 1 base, with 9 bases between them. This CDR3 is CASNQGGTDTQYF. As DNA, the CDR3 is TGTGCCAGCAACCAGGGTGGCACAGATACGCAGTATTTT.

The chain joins TRBV20-1 to TRBJ2-3; D might be TRBD2 (6 bases). This CDR3 region has 15 residues. Germline V gives CDR1 DFQATT, CDR2 SNEGSKA (reference sequence). CDR3 residues: CRAEGLSPSTDTQYF. The CDR3 nucleotides are TGCAGAGCGGAGGGCCTTTCGCCTTCCACAGATACGCAGTATTTT.

This clonotype was seen more than once but under ten times. This chain links TRBV29-1 with TRBJ2-4; TRBD1 matches at 9 bases. The V segment lost 0 bases and the J segment 7 bases; nucleotides outside the gene matches: 7. CDR3 size: 15 residues. Germline-derived CDR1 and CDR2 are SQVTM and ANQGSEA. Here the CDR3 DNA reads TGCAGCGTTGAAGATTTCAGTGGACAGGGGAACATTCAGTACTTC. It codes for CSVEDFSGQGNIQYF. Combining the CDR3 with reference TRBV29-1 and TRBJ2-4 gives the whole variable domain SAVISQKPSRDICQRGTSLTIQCQVDSQVTMMFWYRQQPGQSLTLIATANQGSEATYESGFVIDKFPISRPNLTFSTLTVSNMSPEDSSIYLCSVEDFSGQGNIQYFGAGTRLSVL.

This CDR3 is CASSRNLNTEAFF. In DNA, the CDR3 is TGTGCCAGCAGCCGCAACTTGAACACTGAAGCTTTCTTT. The chain couples TRBV9 to TRBJ1-1, with D uncertain. The CDR3 is made up of 13 amino acids. V was trimmed by 4 bases and J by 0 bases, leaving 7 bases between them. The germline CDR1 and CDR2 sequences are SGDLS and YYNGEE. Full variable domain (outside the CDR3, taken from reference TRBV9 and TRBJ1-1): DSGVTQTPKHLITATGQRVTLRCSPRSGDLSVYWYQQSLDQGLQFLIQYYNGEERAKGNILERFSAQQFPDLHSELNLSSLELGDSALYFCASSRNLNTEAFFGQGTRLTVV.